The T cell receptor beta chain under discussion was sequenced for a study of beta chain features in type 1 diabetes. Study at large: What patients shared with healthy donors was a similar profile of age, gender and cell yields.

Every isolated RNA sample was fully reverse transcribed, so sequencing captured expressed TCRB transcripts. The repertoire was sequenced with immunoSEQ multiplex PCR; TCRdb's copy has only in-frame clones and lacks some. The sample consists of a few hundred thousand clones, roughly 21% of them appearing once. Study-level points and caveats: The study notes PCR might favor shorter templates equally in patients and controls.

A word on this clone: What it recognizes is unknown.

CDR3 length: 15 amino acids. Trimming removed 4 bases from V and 7 bases from J; junction bases left unmatched: 9. Per germline, CDR1 MNHEY and CDR2 SMNVEV (reference sequence). V usage is TRBV27 and J usage is TRBJ2-1, with 8 bases aligning to TRBD2. Sequenced material: naive CD4+ T cells from blood. This receptor was identified in a woman aged 18-29 years in good health. CDR3 coding DNA: TGTGCCAGCAGTTCAGCGGGAGCGGAGAATAATGAGCAGTTCTTC. Its translation: CASSSAGAENNEQFF.